Below are 26 T cell receptor beta chains sequenced from a single sample in a study of spatial heterogeneity in lung cancer. TCRdb recomputed calls from the 5' RACE reads with MiXCR, one row per CDR3 protein. The repertoire consists of approximately 7,000 distinct CDR3 sequences, with around 12% occurring once and the leading ten covering over 7.5%. The study's findings and limits: For expanded intratumoral alpha and beta TCRs, counts tracked tumor mutation counts.

These receptors are not linked to any known antigen. Time point of the sample: sample taken at primary tumor resection. The source material was lung tumor tissue, sampled at surgery. Receptors were obtained from a male donor with early-stage non-small cell lung cancer.

A note on this clonotype: Because this beta chain is a stray read in a library intended to capture alpha chains, its abundance should not be given much weight. This rearrangement joins TRBV10-3 to TRBJ2-7; perhaps TRBD2 as D (5 bases). Per germline, CDR1 ENHRY and CDR2 SYGVKD. V lost 6 bases to trimming and J lost 3 bases, with 12 bases between them. There are 13 residues in the CDR3. The CDR3 coding sequence is TGTGCCATCAGAGTGGAGGACGGCTACGAGCAGTACTTC. Residues: CAIRVEDGYEQYF.

This clonotype was observed a few times. Little can be read into the size of this beta chain, an off-target read in a library designed for alpha chains. The chain couples TRBV5-6 to TRBJ2-1, with 13 bases fitting TRBD2. V shed 1 base, J shed 9 bases, and the junction held 7 bases outside the gene matches. CDR3 length: 16 residues. Germline lookup yields CDR1 SGHDT and CDR2 YYEEEE. The CDR3 region has the DNA TGTGCCAGCAGCTTGTCCCCGGGACTAGCGGGGATTGAGCAGTTCTTC. Its protein product is CASSLSPGLAGIEQFF.

This clonotype appeared many times. This beta chain was picked up by a library intended for alpha chains and is off target, so its count carries little meaning. The genes are TRBV4-1 and TRBJ1-4, with 9 positions matching TRBD1. CDR3 length: 14 amino acids. From germline, CDR1 is MGHRA and CDR2 YSYEKL. Trimming cost V 5 bases and J 8 bases; bases outside gene matches: 6. The CDR3 DNA reads TGCGCCAGCAGCTCCCGGACAGGGGCCGAAAAACTGTTTTTT. It codes for CASSSRTGAEKLFF.

By frequency in the sample, this clonotype is medium-sized. At one end the junction does not follow the germline gene, possibly because of a read error. This beta chain is an off-target read within a library intended for alpha chains, so its frequency means little. The chain combines TRBV7-7 with TRBJ1-5; D is undetermined. Germline V gene lookup returns CDR1 SSHAT and CDR2 FNYEAQ (reference sequence). The CDR3 sequence is 19 residues long. The chain's CDR3 is CASSPLVAGLDGSNQPQHF. CDR3 DNA sequence: TGTGCTAGCAGCCCCTTAGTGGCTGGCTTGGACGGGAGCAATCAGCCCCAGCATTTT.

This clonotype is classed as medium-sized. The size of this beta chain means little, since it is a stray read in a library made for alpha chains. This chain joins TRBV5-1 and TRBJ2-7, with D hard to call. Germline lookup yields CDR1 SGHRS and CDR2 YFSETQ. V lost 4 bases, J lost 4 bases, and 15 bases lay in between. The CDR3 is made up of 14 amino acids. DNA of the CDR3: TGCGCCAGCAGCATCGACGCGACACGATACGAGCAGTACTTC. Translating it yields CASSIDATRYEQYF.

This clonotype was counted at least ten times. Little can be read into the size of this beta chain, an off-target read in a library designed for alpha chains. V usage is TRBV6-6 and J usage is TRBJ2-7, with D possibly matching TRBD2 (5 bases). Germline V CDR1 and CDR2: MNHNY, SVGAGI (reference sequence). CDR3 length: 16 residues. The ends were cut back, 5 bases at V and 3 bases at J, with 20 bases in the middle. This CDR3 is CASSHAGVSGLYEQYV. CDR3 nucleotide sequence: TGTGCCAGCAGTCACGCCGGGGTTTCGGGCCTCTACGAGCAGTACGTC.

This clonotype came up many times. This beta chain is a stray read from a library made for alpha chains; its abundance is not meaningful. This rearrangement joins TRBV14 to TRBJ1-3; unclear D gene. Looked up from germline, CDR1 is SGHDN and CDR2 is FVKESK. There are 15 residues in the CDR3. V was cut by 4 bases and J by 7 bases, with 17 bases left in between. The CDR3 nucleotides read TGTGCCAGCAGCCCGGATATCCGGGATCGGAACACCATATATTTT. Translation gives CASSPDIRDRNTIYF.

This clonotype was found many times. This beta chain lies outside the target of a library built for alpha chains; its clone size means little. The V and J genes are TRBV11-3 and TRBJ2-5; 11 bases are a match to TRBD2. Germline CDR1 and CDR2: SGHNT and YENEEA. The J segment lost 2 bases and the V segment lost 5 bases, leaving 7 bases of the junction unmatched. The CDR3 is 16 residues long. This CDR3 is CASSQSTSGRQETQYF. Written as DNA, the CDR3 is TGTGCCAGCAGCCAGAGTACTAGCGGGAGACAAGAGACCCAGTACTTC.

With respect to this clonotype: Because the library targeted alpha chains, this beta chain is an off-target read whose size means little. This rearrangement joins TRBV7-3 to TRBJ2-1, with D perhaps matching TRBD1 (5 bases). V gave up 2 bases and J gave up 4 bases, with 6 bases separating them. CDR3 length: 13 amino acids. Germline CDR1 reads SGHTA; CDR2 reads FQGTGA. CDR3 sequence reads: CASSLQGYNEQFF. CDR3 sequence (DNA): TGTGCCAGCAGCTTACAGGGATACAATGAGCAGTTCTTC. Combining the CDR3 with reference TRBV7-3 and TRBJ2-1 gives the whole variable domain GAGVSQTPSNKVTEKGKYVELRCDPISGHTALYWYRQSLGQGPEFLIYFQGTGAADDSGLPNDRFFAVRPEGSVSTLKIQRTERGDSAVYLCASSLQGYNEQFFGPGTRLTVL.

This clonotype was counted at least ten times. For a library built for alpha chains, this beta chain is a stray read; little rests on its size. The chain couples TRBV6-6 to TRBJ2-7; TRBD2 matches at 10 bases. This CDR3 has 17 amino acids. V shed 5 bases, J shed 7 bases, and the junction held 17 bases outside the gene matches. CDR1 and CDR2 from the germline V gene are MNHNY and SVGAGI (reference sequence). CDR3 DNA sequence: TGTGCCAGCAGTACATACGCCGGGACTAGCGTTTTGTTGGAGCAGTACTTC. It translates to CASSTYAGTSVLLEQYF.

This clonotype was seen repeatedly, ten times or more. This beta chain is an unintended read in a library built for alpha chains; its size means little. The chain employs TRBV9 and TRBJ1-1; D not resolved. The V gene's germline CDR1 is SGDLS and CDR2 YYNGEE. The CDR3 has 13 amino acids. Trimming stripped 0 bases from V and 1 base from J, with 4 bases between. DNA of the CDR3: TGTGCCAGCAGCGTAGAGAAGAACACTGAAGCTTTCTTT. It encodes CASSVEKNTEAFF.

This clonotype qualifies as medium-sized. Little can be read into the size of this beta chain, an off-target read in a library designed for alpha chains. The chain links TRBV28 to TRBJ2-3; D uncertain. Germline CDR1 and CDR2: MDHEN and SYDVKM. V was cut by 8 bases and J by 4 bases, with 13 bases left in between. This CDR3 contains 13 residues. This CDR3 reads CASQEPTPDTQYF. DNA for the CDR3: TGTGCCAGCCAGGAGCCGACACCAGATACGCAGTATTTT.

This clonotype is termed medium-sized (0.01 to 0.1%). A library prepared for alpha chains yielded this beta chain as an off-target read; its size is of little meaning. This sequence joins TRBV28 and TRBJ2-1; D may be TRBD2 (5 bases). CDR1 and CDR2 from the germline V gene are MDHEN and SYDVKM. The CDR3 runs to 13 residues. Trimming stripped 6 bases from V and 8 bases from J, with 14 bases between. In nucleotides, the CDR3 is TGTGCCAGCAGCTGGGCCGGGATAGATGAGCAGTTCTTC. Translating gives CASSWAGIDEQFF.

This clonotype has a count of ten or more. This beta chain lies outside the target of a library built for alpha chains; its clone size means little. This chain links TRBV12-3 or TRBV12-4 with TRBJ1-1, with D uncertain. V lost 7 bases to trimming and J lost 5 bases, with 11 bases between them. The CDR3 totals 12 residues. CDR3: CASTSRYTEAFF. The CDR3 bases are TGTGCCAGCACCTCAAGGTATACTGAAGCTTTCTTT.

This clonotype was seen repeatedly, ten times or more. The library was prepared for alpha chains; this beta chain is a stray read, so its frequency means little. This chain joins TRBV28 and TRBJ1-5; D not resolved. This CDR3 is built from 14 residues. Per the germline V gene, CDR1 is MDHEN and CDR2 is SYDVKM. V lost 6 bases and J lost 1, with 10 bases in between. CDR3 coding DNA: TGTGCCAGCAGGACGGGAGGGAGCAATCAGCCCCAGCATTTT. Translation gives CASRTGGSNQPQHF.

The table lists this clonotype with many counts. The size of this beta chain means little, since it is a stray read in a library made for alpha chains. The rearrangement links TRBV5-6 to TRBJ1-5, with D hard to call. Germline lookup yields CDR1 SGHDT and CDR2 YYEEEE. V lost 1 base and J lost 1, with 9 bases in between. The CDR3 sequence is 15 residues long. The CDR3 coding sequence is TGTGCCAGCAGCTTGTCGAGGAGAAGCAATCAGCCCCAGCATTTT. Translated, it gives CASSLSRRSNQPQHF. The variable domain in full, with the rest retrieved from reference TRBV5-6 and TRBJ1-5, is DAGVTQSPTHLIKTRGQQVTLRCSPKSGHDTVSWYQQALGQGPQFIFQYYEEEERQRGNFPDRFSGHQFPNYSSELNVNALLLGDSALYLCASSLSRRSNQPQHFGDGTRLSIL.

This clonotype is classed as medium-sized. This beta chain is an unintended read in a library built for alpha chains; its size means little. The chain joins TRBV28 to TRBJ2-4, with no clear D. The V gene's germline CDR1 is MDHEN and CDR2 SYDVKM. Trimming cost V 4 bases and J 7 bases, with 20 bases left between them. The CDR3 is made up of 16 amino acids. CDR3 protein: CASSSPAESRGNIQYF. The CDR3 DNA reads TGTGCCAGCAGTTCCCCGGCCGAGAGTCGTGGGAACATTCAGTACTTC.

This clonotype is large within its sample. In a library made to pick up alpha chains, this beta chain is a stray read with a size that means little. The rearrangement links TRBV28 to TRBJ1-1; possibly TRBD1 for D (5 bases). V lost 8 bases and J lost 6, with 19 bases in between. The V gene's germline CDR1 is MDHEN and CDR2 SYDVKM. There are 14 residues in the CDR3. The CDR3 DNA is TGTGCCAGCGGGCTCCCAGGGACGACTCCTGAAGCTTTCTTT. This translates into CASGLPGTTPEAFF.

To note about this clonotype: Since the library was made to target alpha chains, this beta chain is a stray read and its abundance is not meaningful. CDR3: CASSSVGQQETQYF. The CDR3 DNA follows: TGTGCCAGCAGCTCCGTTGGCCAACAAGAGACCCAGTACTTC. The chain joins TRBV13 to TRBJ2-5; unclear D gene. V was trimmed by 4 bases and J by 2 bases, leaving 11 bases between them. The CDR3 covers 14 residues. Germline V lookup: CDR1 PRHDT, CDR2 FYEKMQ (reference sequence).

The table lists this clonotype with many counts. Being off target in a library aimed at alpha chains, this beta chain has a size of little meaning. The chain combines TRBV28 with TRBJ2-1; 9 nucleotides line up with TRBD2. This CDR3 is built from 16 residues. V lost 6 bases and J lost 4; bases outside the gene matches: 10. Per germline, CDR1 MDHEN and CDR2 SYDVKM. As DNA, the CDR3 is TGTGCCAGCAGACTTAGCGGGAGACCCCTTTACAATGAGCAGTTCTTC. It encodes CASRLSGRPLYNEQFF.

This clonotype was counted ten times or more. The library was prepared for alpha chains; this beta chain is a stray read, so its frequency means little. V usage is TRBV28 and J usage is TRBJ2-1; D call uncertain. This CDR3 region has 12 residues. CDR1 and CDR2 from the germline V gene are MDHEN and SYDVKM. V lost 4 bases and J lost 6, with 7 bases in between. The CDR3 nucleotides read TGTGCCAGCAGTTCCGCTAGCAATGAGCAGTTCTTC. This gives the protein CASSSASNEQFF.

This clonotype rates as medium-sized. This beta chain lies outside the target of a library built for alpha chains; its clone size means little. J is TRBJ1-2 and V is TRBV24-1; D is uncertain. Per the germline V gene, CDR1 is KGHDR and CDR2 is SFDVKD. Deletions cut 3 bases from V and 5 bases from J, with 18 bases between. CDR3 length: 16 residues. CDR3 amino acids: CATSDQRQRVKYGYTF. CDR3 bases: TGTGCCACCAGTGATCAAAGGCAGAGGGTCAAATATGGCTACACCTTC.

For this clonotype: With the library built for alpha chains, this beta chain is off target and its frequency is not meaningful. The J gene is TRBJ1-4, the V gene TRBV12-3 or TRBV12-4; TRBD1 is a possible D gene (6 bases). V was trimmed by 1 base and J by 5 bases, leaving 11 bases between them. The CDR3 sequence is 15 residues long. CDR3 residues: CASSLDPGVNEKLFF. CDR3 DNA sequence: TGTGCCAGCAGTTTAGATCCAGGGGTGAATGAAAAACTGTTTTTT.

This clonotype is judged medium-sized (0.01 to 0.1%). This beta chain represents an off-target read in a library built for alpha chains; its size is of limited meaning. The chain combines TRBV7-3 with TRBJ2-1, with D perhaps matching TRBD2 (6 bases). Trimming stripped 2 bases from V and 9 bases from J, with 14 bases between. CDR1 is SGHTA, CDR2 FQGTGA, per germline. CDR3 length: 14 amino acids. The CDR3 DNA is TGTGCCAGCAGCTTACACCTAGACGGGGGTGAGCAGTTCTTC. It is translated as CASSLHLDGGEQFF. Full variable domain (remainder filled in from reference TRBV7-3 and TRBJ2-1): GAGVSQTPSNKVTEKGKYVELRCDPISGHTALYWYRQSLGQGPEFLIYFQGTGAADDSGLPNDRFFAVRPEGSVSTLKIQRTERGDSAVYLCASSLHLDGGEQFFGPGTRLTVL.

The table lists this clonotype with a count of one. This beta chain turned up in a library designed for alpha chains; as an off-target read, its abundance says little. The rearrangement joins TRBV20-1 to TRBJ2-7; D remains unclear. Germline CDR1 is DFQATT and CDR2 is SNEGSKA (reference sequence). Trimming removed 2 bases from V and 4 bases from J, with 9 bases in between. The CDR3 consists of 12 residues. Here the CDR3 reads CSARRVSYEQYF. CDR3 DNA sequence: TGCAGTGCTAGAAGGGTCTCATACGAGCAGTACTTC.

This clonotype was seen ten or more times. This beta chain is off target for a library built for alpha chains, so its abundance means little. The rearrangement joins TRBV5-1 to TRBJ2-1; 7 nucleotides match TRBD2. The germline V gene has CDR1 SGHRS and CDR2 YFSETQ. The CDR3 consists of 16 residues. V was clipped by 4 bases and J by 4 bases; unmatched bases: 11. CDR3 region: CASSPGGGVRYNEQFF. CDR3 sequence (DNA): TGCGCCAGCAGCCCCGGCGGGGGAGTAAGGTACAATGAGCAGTTCTTC.